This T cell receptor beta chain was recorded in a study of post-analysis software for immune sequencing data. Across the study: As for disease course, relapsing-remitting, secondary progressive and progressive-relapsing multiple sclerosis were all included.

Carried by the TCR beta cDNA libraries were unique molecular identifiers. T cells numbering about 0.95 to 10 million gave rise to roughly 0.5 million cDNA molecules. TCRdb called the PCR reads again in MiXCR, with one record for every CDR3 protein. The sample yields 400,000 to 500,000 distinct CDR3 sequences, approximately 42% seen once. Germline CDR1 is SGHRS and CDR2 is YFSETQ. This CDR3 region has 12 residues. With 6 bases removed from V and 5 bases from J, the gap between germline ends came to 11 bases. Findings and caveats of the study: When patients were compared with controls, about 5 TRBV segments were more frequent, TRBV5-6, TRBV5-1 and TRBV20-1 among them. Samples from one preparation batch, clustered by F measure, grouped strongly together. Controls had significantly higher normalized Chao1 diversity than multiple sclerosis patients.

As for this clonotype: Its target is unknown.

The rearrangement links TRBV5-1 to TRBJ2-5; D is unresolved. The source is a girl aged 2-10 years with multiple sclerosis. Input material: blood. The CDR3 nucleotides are TGCGCCAGCATGACTGTGGGGGAGACCCAGTACTTC. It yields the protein CASMTVGETQYF.